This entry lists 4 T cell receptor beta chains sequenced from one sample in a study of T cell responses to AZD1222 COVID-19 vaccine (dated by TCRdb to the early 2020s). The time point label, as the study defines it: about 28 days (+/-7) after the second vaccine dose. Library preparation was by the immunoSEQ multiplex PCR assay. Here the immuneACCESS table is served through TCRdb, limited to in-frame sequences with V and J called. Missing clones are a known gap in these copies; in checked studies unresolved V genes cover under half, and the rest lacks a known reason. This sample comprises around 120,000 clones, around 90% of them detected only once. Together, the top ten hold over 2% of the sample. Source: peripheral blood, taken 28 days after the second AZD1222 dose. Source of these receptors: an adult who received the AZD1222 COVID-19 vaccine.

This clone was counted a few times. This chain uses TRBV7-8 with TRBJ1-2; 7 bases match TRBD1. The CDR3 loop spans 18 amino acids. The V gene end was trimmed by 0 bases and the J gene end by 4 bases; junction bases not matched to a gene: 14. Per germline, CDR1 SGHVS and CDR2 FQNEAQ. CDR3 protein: CASSLARTGLQRSYGYTF. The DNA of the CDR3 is TGTGCCAGCAGCTTAGCGAGGACAGGCCTTCAGAGATCCTATGGCTACACCTTC. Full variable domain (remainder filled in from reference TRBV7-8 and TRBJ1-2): GAGVSQSPRYKVAKRGQDVALRCDPISGHVSLFWYQQALGQGPEFLTYFQNEAQLDKSGLPSDRFFAERPEGSVSTLKIQRTQQEDSAVYLCASSLARTGLQRSYGYTFGSGTRLTVV.

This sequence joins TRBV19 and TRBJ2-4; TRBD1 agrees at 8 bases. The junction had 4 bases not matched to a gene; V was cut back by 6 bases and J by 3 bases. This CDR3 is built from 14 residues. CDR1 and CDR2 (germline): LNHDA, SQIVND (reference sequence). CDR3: CASRGQGGKNIQYF. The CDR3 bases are TGTGCCAGTAGAGGACAGGGCGGCAAAAACATTCAGTACTTC.

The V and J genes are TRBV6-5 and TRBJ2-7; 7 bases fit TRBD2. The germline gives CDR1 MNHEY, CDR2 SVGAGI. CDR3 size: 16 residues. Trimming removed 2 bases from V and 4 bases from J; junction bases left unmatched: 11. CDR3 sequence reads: CASSYKVAGERYEQYF. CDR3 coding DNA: TGTGCCAGCAGTTACAAGGTAGCGGGTGAACGGTACGAGCAGTACTTC.

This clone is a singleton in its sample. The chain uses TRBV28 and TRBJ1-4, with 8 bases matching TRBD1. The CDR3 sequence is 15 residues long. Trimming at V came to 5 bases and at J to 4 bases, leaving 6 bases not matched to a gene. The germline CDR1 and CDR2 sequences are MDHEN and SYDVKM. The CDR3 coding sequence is TGTGCCAGCAGTGGGGTGGACAGGGTTAATGAAAAACTGTTTTTT. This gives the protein CASSGVDRVNEKLFF.